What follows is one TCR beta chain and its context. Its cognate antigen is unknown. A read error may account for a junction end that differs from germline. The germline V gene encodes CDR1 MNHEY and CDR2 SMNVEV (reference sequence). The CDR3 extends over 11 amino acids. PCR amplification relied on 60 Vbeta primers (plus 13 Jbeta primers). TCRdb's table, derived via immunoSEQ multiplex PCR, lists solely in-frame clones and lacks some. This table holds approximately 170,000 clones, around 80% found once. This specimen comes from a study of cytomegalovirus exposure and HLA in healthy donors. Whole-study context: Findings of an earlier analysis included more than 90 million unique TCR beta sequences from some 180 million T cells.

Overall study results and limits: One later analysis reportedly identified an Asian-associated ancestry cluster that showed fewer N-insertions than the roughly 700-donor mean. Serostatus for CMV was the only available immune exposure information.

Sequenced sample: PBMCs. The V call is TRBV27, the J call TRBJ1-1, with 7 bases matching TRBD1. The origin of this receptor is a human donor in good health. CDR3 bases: TGTGCCAGCAGTTCTCCAACAGGGGATTTTTTT. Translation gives CASSSPTGDFF.